This is a list of T cell receptor beta chains from one sample in a study of response to subunit inactivated influenza vaccine. TCRdb re-called the RT-PCR reads with MiXCR, one entry per CDR3 protein. Seen here are around 580,000 distinct CDR3 sequences, 10% to 15% observed once, and the top ten hold roughly 10%. The sequencing here drew on PBMCs from blood, taken on the day of vaccination. The receptors originated from a man in his fifties or sixties who received an inactivated influenza vaccine. Each CDR3 is given with its conserved first and last residue.

j_call v_call cdr3_aa
TRBJ2-7 TRBV4-3 CASSPGTSGSSYEQYF
TRBJ2-7 TRBV5-1 CVSSQLQGAYEQYF
TRBJ2-6 TRBV3-1 CASSHRGGANVLTF
TRBJ2-7 TRBV3-1 CASSPSDRLYEQYF
TRBJ2-7 TRBV4-2 CASSQEGRVNSYEQYF
TRBJ2-3 TRBV12-3/TRBV12-4 CASSFSATDTQYF
TRBJ2-5 TRBV7-9 CASSFPSGRAQETQYF
TRBJ2-1 TRBV14 CASSQDLVRGLGSYNEQFF
TRBJ2-7 TRBV21-1 CASSTDRPYEQYF
TRBJ1-2 TRBV6-2/TRBV6-3 CASSYKEDLGYTF
TRBJ2-1 TRBV6-1 CASRRNRVGYNEQFF
TRBJ2-7 TRBV30 CAWSHPGQGTYEQYF
TRBJ2-5 TRBV12-3/TRBV12-4 CASSFRTSGAPETQYF
TRBJ2-7 TRBV27 CASSLTPTGRYEQYF
TRBJ2-6 TRBV12-3/TRBV12-4 CASIVGGRRLSGANVLTF
TRBJ2-5 TRBV20-1 CSAGVAGMGQETQYF
TRBJ2-7 TRBV5-1 CASSLGGLSSYEQYF
TRBJ2-2 TRBV7-8 CASSKQGMNTGELFF
TRBJ1-4 TRBV27 CASSRDSEPWRLFF
TRBJ2-5 TRBV12-3/TRBV12-4 CATGVSDTQYF
TRBJ2-1 TRBV7-2 CASSLAGGAQGEQFF
TRBJ1-1 TRBV20-1 CSASQGFGVYTEAFF
TRBJ2-3 TRBV5-1 CASSLLAGPLSDTQYF
TRBJ2-3 TRBV4-3 CASSQDPPNGGSTDTQYF
TRBJ1-2 TRBV20-1 CSASRTGSHYGYTF
TRBJ1-1 TRBV28 CASSFVAGTAAFF
TRBJ2-7 TRBV20-1 CSAISPGTSYEQYF